One T cell receptor (beta chain) is described in this entry. These data come from a study of blood T cell repertoires in COVID-19. TCRdb's table, derived via immunoSEQ multiplex PCR, lists solely in-frame clones and lacks some. The sample shows about 130,000 clones, about 86% of them seen only once. CDR1 is SGHVS and CDR2 is FNYEAQ in the germline V gene. The CDR3 covers 18 residues. V trimming: 2 bases; J trimming: 7 bases; junction bases outside the gene matches: 14. This TCR was recovered from a woman in her sixties or seventies with active or convalescent COVID-19. This sequence joins TRBV7-6 and TRBJ1-6; 7 nucleotides match TRBD1. Sequenced: peripheral blood. CDR3 in amino acids: CASSLKPSSQGENSPLHF. The CDR3, as DNA: TGTGCCAGCAGCTTAAAGCCCTCAAGCCAGGGGGAGAATTCACCCCTCCACTTT.